Listed below are T cell receptor beta chains from one sample, sequenced in a study of graft-versus-host responses after intestinal transplantation. No antigen has been identified for these receptors. Generated by immunoSEQ multiplex PCR, the TCRdb table keeps only in-frame clones and is missing some. The sample comprises tens of thousands of clones, about 89% of which are singletons, and nearly 2.5% rests with the top ten. This specimen was unstimulated CD8+ T cells sorted from spleen or lymph node cells, taken before intestinal transplant. Receptors were obtained from a human donor who received an intestinal transplant. The CDR3 runs from the conserved cysteine through the conserved F or W. A D gene is named only where the DNA matches it firmly. Some rows have no size entry. The others give once, few or many, or a class for an expanded clone.

CDR3 protein	CDR3 DNA	D gene	clone size	V gene	J gene
CATSRGPDRDYEQYF	TGTGCCACCAGCAGAGGGCCAGACAGGGACTACGAGCAGTACTTC	TRBD1	NA	TRBV15	TRBJ2-7
CASRSRREVRENIQYF	TGTGCCAGCAGGTCTCGCAGGGAGGTCAGGGAAAACATTCAGTACTTC	NA	NA	TRBV28	TRBJ2-4
CASSRTPEGLRTDTQYF	TGCGCCAGCAGCCGTACTCCCGAGGGACTGCGCACAGATACGCAGTATTTT	NA	NA	TRBV4-1	TRBJ2-3
CASTIWPGQGHTGELFF	TGTGCCAGCACCATTTGGCCGGGACAGGGCCACACCGGGGAGCTGTTTTTT	TRBD1	few	TRBV28	TRBJ2-2
CAIRDYSGGELFF	TGTGCCATCAGGGACTATTCAGGCGGGGAGCTGTTTTTT	NA	NA	TRBV10-3	TRBJ2-2
CASSPGTASEQYF	TGTGCCAGCAGCCCCGGGACAGCTAGCGAGCAGTACTTC	TRBD1	NA	TRBV5-6	TRBJ2-7
CASSSLQEQFF	TGTGCCAGCAGTTCCCTGCAGGAGCAGTTCTTC	NA	NA	TRBV28	TRBJ2-1
CASSLGGEQYF	TGTGCCAGCAGCCTAGGGGGCGAGCAGTACTTC	NA	NA	TRBV5-6	TRBJ2-7
CASSPTGGLTEAFF	TGTGCCAGCAGCCCCACAGGGGGCTTGACTGAAGCTTTCTTT	TRBD1	NA	TRBV27	TRBJ1-1
CASSLVQVGAYEQYF	TGCGCCAGCAGCTTGGTACAGGTAGGGGCCTACGAGCAGTACTTC	NA	once	TRBV5-1	TRBJ2-7
CASLGGRGRLLSEKLFF	TGTGCCAGCCTTGGGGGCAGGGGGCGTTTATTAAGTGAAAAACTGTTTTTT	TRBD1	NA	TRBV28	TRBJ1-4
CAWSAGRGTEAFF	TGTGCCTGGAGTGCTGGGCGTGGCACTGAAGCTTTCTTT	NA	NA	TRBV30	TRBJ1-1
CASRDWGQSLYNEQFF	TGCGCCAGCAGGGACTGGGGACAGTCGCTGTACAATGAGCAGTTCTTC	TRBD1	NA	TRBV5-1	TRBJ2-1
CASNPLTGAGGYGYTF	TGTGCCAGCAACCCATTGACAGGGGCAGGTGGCTATGGCTACACCTTC	TRBD1	NA	TRBV9	TRBJ1-2
CASRGAHEQYF	TGTGCCAGCAGGGGGGCTCACGAGCAGTACTTC	NA	NA	TRBV27	TRBJ2-7
CASSLQGAIGVSNQPQHF	TGTGCCAGCAGTTTGCAGGGGGCAATAGGGGTGAGCAATCAGCCCCAGCATTTT	TRBD1	NA	TRBV27	TRBJ1-5
CASSIPWLAGAGGANVLTF	TGTGCCAGTAGTATCCCTTGGCTAGCGGGAGCGGGGGGGGCCAACGTCCTGACTTTC	TRBD2	NA	TRBV19	TRBJ2-6
CASSEYTGVRYEQYF	TGCGCCAGCAGTGAGTATACGGGAGTGAGGTACGAGCAGTACTTC	NA	NA	TRBV10-2	TRBJ2-7
CASSHARGRGVYGYTF	TGCGCCAGCAGCCATGCCCGGGGAAGAGGTGTCTATGGCTACACCTTC	NA	NA	TRBV4-1	TRBJ1-2
CASSLELGAEQYF	TGCGCCAGCAGCCTGGAGCTTGGAGCCGAGCAGTACTTC	NA	few	TRBV5-1	TRBJ2-7
CASSQDRASGAYEQYF	TGCGCCAGCAGCCAAGATAGGGCTAGCGGGGCTTACGAGCAGTACTTC	TRBD2	once	TRBV4-1	TRBJ2-7
CASSLSPASGIEEQYF	TGTGCCAGCAGTTTATCGCCGGCTAGCGGGATTGAAGAGCAGTACTTC	TRBD2	few	TRBV27	TRBJ2-7
CASSPAGQGGLTYEQYF	TGTGCCAGCTCACCAGCGGGGCAAGGAGGTCTTACCTACGAGCAGTACTTC	NA	few	TRBV18	TRBJ2-7
CATTSGGGNEQFF	TGTGCCACCACTAGCGGGGGGGGTAATGAGCAGTTCTTC	TRBD2	NA	TRBV27	TRBJ2-1
CSGTSGRTDTQYF	TGCAGCGGGACTAGCGGGCGCACAGATACGCAGTATTTT	TRBD2	NA	TRBV29-1	TRBJ2-3
CSVTLNPGQGYGYTF	TGCAGCGTTACCCTCAATCCGGGACAGGGCTATGGCTACACCTTC	TRBD1	NA	TRBV29-1	TRBJ1-2
CASSSSSGLYETQYF	TGTGCCAGCAGCTCATCTAGCGGCCTTTACGAGACCCAGTACTTC	TRBD2	NA	TRBV5-4	TRBJ2-5
CASSLPWFRTGRRAGELFF	TGTGCCAGCAGTCTACCATGGTTTAGGACAGGGAGGAGGGCCGGGGAGCTGTTTTTT	TRBD1	NA	TRBV28	TRBJ2-2
CASTRSGTEAFF	TGCGCCAGCACCCGGTCGGGGACTGAAGCTTTCTTT	NA	NA	TRBV5-1	TRBJ1-1
CASSLGPRGPSYEQYF	TGCGCCAGCAGCTTGGGGCCCAGGGGCCCCTCCTACGAGCAGTACTTC	NA	NA	TRBV5-1	TRBJ2-7
CASSLPGTGDLDEQFF	TGTGCCAGCAGTTTACCCGGGACAGGGGACTTGGATGAGCAGTTCTTC	TRBD1	NA	TRBV27	TRBJ2-1
CASRYRAANTGELFF	TGCGCCAGCAGGTACAGGGCTGCGAACACCGGGGAGCTGTTTTTT	NA	NA	TRBV4-1	TRBJ2-2
CASSGLDREGTQYF	TGTGCCAGCAGCGGATTGGACAGGGAGGGGACCCAGTACTTC	NA	NA	TRBV5-4	TRBJ2-5
CASSVGDSSGNTIYF	TGTGCCAGCAGCGTCGGGGACAGCTCTGGAAACACCATATATTTT	TRBD1	once	TRBV9	TRBJ1-3
CASRRQGGQLGTFF	TGTGCCAGCAGAAGACAGGGAGGTCAGCTAGGGACGTTCTTC	NA	NA	TRBV2	TRBJ2-1
CASSDSLEAFF	TGCGCCAGCAGTGATTCCCTTGAAGCTTTCTTT	NA	NA	TRBV10-2	TRBJ1-1
CASSPRTGANNEQFF	TGTGCCAGCAGTCCTCGGACAGGAGCTAACAATGAGCAGTTCTTC	TRBD1	once	TRBV27	TRBJ2-1
CASSQHRTPLNTEAFF	TGCGCCAGCAGCCAGCACAGGACCCCATTGAACACTGAAGCTTTCTTT	NA	NA	TRBV4-1	TRBJ1-1
CASSEGTGALEEQYF	TGTGCCAGCAGTGAAGGGACAGGGGCGCTAGAGGAGCAGTACTTC	TRBD1	NA	TRBV6-1	TRBJ2-7
CASSVGTGSPYGYTF	TGTGCCAGCAGCGTGGGGACAGGGTCTCCCTATGGCTACACCTTC	TRBD1	NA	TRBV9	TRBJ1-2
CASSLGAGLPPYEQYF	TGTGCCAGCAGCTTAGGGGCCGGACTCCCCCCCTACGAGCAGTACTTC	NA	NA	TRBV7-2	TRBJ2-7
CASSPENSRETQYF	TGTGCCAGCAGCCCGGAGAATTCCCGCGAGACCCAGTACTTC	NA	NA	TRBV7-9	TRBJ2-5
CASSLQGANEQFF	TGTGCCAGTAGTTTACAGGGAGCCAATGAGCAGTTCTTC	NA	few	TRBV19	TRBJ2-1
CAGRQGNSPLHF	TGTGCCGGGAGACAGGGGAATTCACCCCTCCACTTT	TRBD1	NA	TRBV5-4	TRBJ1-6
CASSPSPGGEQYF	TGTGCCAGCAGCCCTAGTCCAGGAGGGGAGCAGTACTTC	NA	NA	TRBV9	TRBJ2-7
CASSLYSGAGRSYNEQFF	TGTGCCAGCAGTTTATACTCTGGAGCGGGTCGCTCCTACAATGAGCAGTTCTTC	NA	NA	TRBV28	TRBJ2-1
CSVGGGPTNLYNEQFF	TGCAGCGTTGGGGGCGGACCCACGAATCTATACAATGAGCAGTTCTTC	NA	NA	TRBV29-1	TRBJ2-1
CASSSDGRGNTDTQYF	TGTGCCAGCAGTTCGGATGGGCGGGGGAACACAGATACGCAGTATTTT	TRBD2	NA	TRBV6-5	TRBJ2-3
CASSPDATEDSLGYTF	TGTGCCAGCAGCCCGGATGCGACAGAAGACTCACTTGGCTACACCTTC	NA	NA	TRBV2	TRBJ1-2
CASSLDMSSYNEQFF	TGTGCCAGCAGTCTTGACATGAGCTCCTACAATGAGCAGTTCTTC	NA	NA	TRBV28	TRBJ2-1
CASSDSGGTSTDTQYF	TGTGCCAGCAGCGATAGCGGGGGGACTAGCACAGATACGCAGTATTTT	TRBD2	NA	TRBV11-2	TRBJ2-3
CASRAFSGGANEQFF	TGTGCCAGCAGGGCATTTAGCGGGGGGGCAAATGAGCAGTTCTTC	TRBD2	few	TRBV6-5	TRBJ2-1
CASTSPLSPTPETQYF	TGTGCCAGCACTAGCCCCTTGTCTCCCACCCCAGAGACCCAGTACTTC	NA	NA	TRBV28	TRBJ2-5
CASSYPGQGGEETQYF	TGTGCCAGCAGTTACCCGGGACAGGGAGGTGAAGAGACCCAGTACTTC	TRBD1	NA	TRBV6-5	TRBJ2-5
CASSLGGMGFEQYF	TGTGCCAGCAGCTTAGGTGGTATGGGCTTCGAGCAGTACTTC	NA	NA	TRBV7-2	TRBJ2-7
CASSRFSGLNEQFF	TGTGCCAGCAGTCGTTTTAGCGGCCTCAATGAGCAGTTCTTC	NA	NA	TRBV6-5	TRBJ2-1
CASSLGASTEAFF	TGTGCCAGCAGTTTAGGGGCCAGCACTGAAGCTTTCTTT	NA	NA	TRBV27	TRBJ1-1
CASSLGQGDIQYF	TGCGCCAGCAGCCTCGGACAGGGGGACATTCAGTACTTC	TRBD1	NA	TRBV5-1	TRBJ2-4
CASSQDQGTLQFF	TGCGCCAGCAGCCAAGATCAAGGGACTTTGCAGTTCTTC	NA	NA	TRBV4-1	TRBJ2-1